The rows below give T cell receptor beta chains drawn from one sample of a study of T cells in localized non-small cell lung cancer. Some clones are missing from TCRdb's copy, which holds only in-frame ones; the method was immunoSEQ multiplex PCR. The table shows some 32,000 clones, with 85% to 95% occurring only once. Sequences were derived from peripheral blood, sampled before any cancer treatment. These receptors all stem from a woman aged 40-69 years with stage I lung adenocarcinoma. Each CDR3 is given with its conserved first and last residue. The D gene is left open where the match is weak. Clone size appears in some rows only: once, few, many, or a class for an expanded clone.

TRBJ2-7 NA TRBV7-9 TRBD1 TGTGCCAGCAGCTTAGAGGAGACAGGGCGCGAGCAGTACTTC CASSLEETGREQYF
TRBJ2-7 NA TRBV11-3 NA TGTGCCAGCAGCCAACTCTACGAGCAGTACTTC CASSQLYEQYF
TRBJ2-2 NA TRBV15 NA TGTGCCACCAGCAGAGATATTAGGGGTCCTGCCGGGGAGCTGTTTTTT CATSRDIRGPAGELFF
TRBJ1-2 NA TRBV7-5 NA TGTGCCAGCAGCTTAAGGGCAGGGTTCCTCTATGGCTACACCTTC CASSLRAGFLYGYTF
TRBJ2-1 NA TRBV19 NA TGTGCCAGTAGTCCCTGGGGCAGGGGAACCCGACTCCGGGGAAATGAGCAGTTCTTC CASSPWGRGTRLRGNEQFF
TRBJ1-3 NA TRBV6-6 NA TGTGCCAGCAGATTGACGGGCTCTGGAAACACCATATATTTT CASRLTGSGNTIYF
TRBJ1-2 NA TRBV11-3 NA TGTGCCAGCAGCGAAAGGACAGCCAACTATGGCTACACCTTC CASSERTANYGYTF
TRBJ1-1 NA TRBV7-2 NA TGTGCCAGCAGATTCACCGTCGCATCTGAAGCTTTCTTT CASRFTVASEAFF
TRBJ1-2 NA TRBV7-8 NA TGTGCCAGCAGCTTAGACGGGTCGGCTCCTCTCTATGGCTACACCTTC CASSLDGSAPLYGYTF
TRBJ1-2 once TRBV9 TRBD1 TGTGCCAGCAGCTTTACAGGGGCTAACTATGGCTACACCTTC CASSFTGANYGYTF
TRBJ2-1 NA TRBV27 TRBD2 TGTGCCAGCAGTCGACTAGCGGATCCAGGGCCCTACAATGAGCAGTTCTTC CASSRLADPGPYNEQFF
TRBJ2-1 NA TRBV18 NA TGTGCCAGCTCACCTGCAGGGATGACGTCGAATGAGCAGTTCTTC CASSPAGMTSNEQFF
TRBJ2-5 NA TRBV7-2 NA TGTGCCAGCAGCCAGGACCTGCAAGAGACCCAGTACTTC CASSQDLQETQYF
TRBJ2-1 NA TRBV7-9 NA TGTGTTCAGGGGGGGAATGAGCAGTTCTTC CVQGGNEQFF
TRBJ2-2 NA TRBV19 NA TGTGCCAGTAGTATAAGACCGGCGAACACCGGGGAGCTGTTTTTT CASSIRPANTGELFF
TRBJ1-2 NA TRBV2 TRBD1 TGTGCCAGCAGTGAAGCGGAGCAGGGGGGAATGGATGGCTACACCTTC CASSEAEQGGMDGYTF
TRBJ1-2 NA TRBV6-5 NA TGTGCCAGCAGTTACTCGACGACCTATGGCTACACCTTC CASSYSTTYGYTF
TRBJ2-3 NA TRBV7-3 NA TGTGCCAGCAGCCCTCGAGGGCCGCGGATTCTGAGCACAGATACGCAGTATTTT CASSPRGPRILSTDTQYF
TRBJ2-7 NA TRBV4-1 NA TGCGCCAGCAGCCGAGCCGAGGGGTTGGTAAGGGGTGGCGAGCAGTACTTC CASSRAEGLVRGGEQYF
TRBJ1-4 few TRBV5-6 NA TGTGCCAGCAGCTTTGTGAGGGATGGCTCCCCTGAAAAACTGTTTTTT CASSFVRDGSPEKLFF
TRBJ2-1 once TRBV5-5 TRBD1 TGTGCCAGCAGCGGACGGGACAGGGGGCCCGTGCCCTACAATGAGCAGTTCTTC CASSGRDRGPVPYNEQFF
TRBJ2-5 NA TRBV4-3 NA TGCGCCAGCAGCCAAGGCTCCTCTAGGCAAGAGACCCAGTACTTC CASSQGSSRQETQYF
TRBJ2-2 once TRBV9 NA TGTGCCAGCAGCCCCTATCCGGGACCTTCGAACACCGGGGAGCTGTTTTTT CASSPYPGPSNTGELFF
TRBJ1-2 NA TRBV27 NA TGTGCCAGCAGTTTATCCAAGGTTGGAGCTAACTATGGCTACACCTTC CASSLSKVGANYGYTF
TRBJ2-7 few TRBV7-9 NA TGTGCCAGCAGCCGAGACCGAGACGAGCAGTACTTC CASSRDRDEQYF
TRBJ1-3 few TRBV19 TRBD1 TGTGCCAGTAGTCTAGGGGACAGTAGAAACACCATATATTTT CASSLGDSRNTIYF
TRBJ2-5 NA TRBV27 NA TGTGCCAGCTCCCCAAAATCCCCAGCGGAGACCCAGTACTTC CASSPKSPAETQYF
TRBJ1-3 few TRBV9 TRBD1 TGTGCCAGCAGCGTCGTGGACAGGGGAAACACCATATATTTT CASSVVDRGNTIYF
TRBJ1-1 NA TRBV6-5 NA TGTGCCAGCAGCCAACCCGGGAACACTGAAGCTTTCTTT CASSQPGNTEAFF
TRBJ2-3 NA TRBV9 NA TGTGCCAGCAGCCGGACCAGCACAGATACGCAGTATTTT CASSRTSTDTQYF
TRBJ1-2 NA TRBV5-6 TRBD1 TGTGCCAGCAGCTTCAAAGACCGGGACAGGGTTAGTGCCTATGGCTACACCTTC CASSFKDRDRVSAYGYTF